The T cell receptor beta chain described here comes from a study of blood T cell repertoires in COVID-19. This clone was detected only once. This sample also contains other DNA sequences that code for the same CDR3. Original handling: Researchers report that nucleated cell counts were estimated from reference gene primer amplification. Measured with immunoSEQ multiplex PCR; TCRdb has only the in-frame clones, and not every one. The DNA was the basis for D and trimming; V, J and clone size are from that table. The table has fewer than 350,000 clones, roughly 87% seen once. This CDR3 has 16 amino acids. J lost 0 bases, V lost 0 bases, and 3 bases had no gene match. CDR1 and CDR2 from the germline V gene are SGHDT and YYEEEE.

Sequenced sample: peripheral blood. The rearrangement links TRBV5-6 to TRBJ2-3; 8 bases are a match to TRBD2. This receptor was taken from a man aged 25-40 years with COVID-19, enrolled during active disease. CDR3 amino acids: CASSLGLAGSTDTQYF. The CDR3 DNA follows: TGTGCCAGCAGCTTGGGGCTAGCGGGTAGCACAGATACGCAGTATTTT.